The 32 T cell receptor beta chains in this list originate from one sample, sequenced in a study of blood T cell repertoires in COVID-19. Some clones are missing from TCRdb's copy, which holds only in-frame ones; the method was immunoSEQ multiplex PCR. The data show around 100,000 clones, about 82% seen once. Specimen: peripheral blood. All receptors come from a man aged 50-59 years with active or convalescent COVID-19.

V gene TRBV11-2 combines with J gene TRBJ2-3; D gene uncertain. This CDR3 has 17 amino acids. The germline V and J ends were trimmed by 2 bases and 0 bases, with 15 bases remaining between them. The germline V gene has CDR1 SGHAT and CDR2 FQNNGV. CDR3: CASSLIAAASSTDTQYF. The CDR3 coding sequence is TGTGCCAGCAGCTTAATCGCGGCTGCGTCTAGCACAGATACGCAGTATTTT.

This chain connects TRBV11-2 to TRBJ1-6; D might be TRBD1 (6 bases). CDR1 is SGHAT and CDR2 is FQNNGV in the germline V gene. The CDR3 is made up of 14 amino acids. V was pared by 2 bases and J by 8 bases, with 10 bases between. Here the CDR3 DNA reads TGTGCCAGCAGCTTACTACAGGGTGATTCACCCCTCCACTTT. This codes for CASSLLQGDSPLHF. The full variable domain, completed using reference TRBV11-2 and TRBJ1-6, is EAGVAQSPRYKIIEKRQSVAFWCNPISGHATLYWYQQILGQGPKLLIQFQNNGVVDDSQLPKDRFSAERLKGVDSTLKIQPAKLEDSAVYLCASSLLQGDSPLHFGNGTRLTVT.

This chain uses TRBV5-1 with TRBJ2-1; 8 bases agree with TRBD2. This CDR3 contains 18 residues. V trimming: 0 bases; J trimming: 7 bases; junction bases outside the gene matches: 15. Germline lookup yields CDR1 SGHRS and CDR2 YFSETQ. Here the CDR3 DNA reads TGCGCCAGCAGCTTGGGGCGGGGGCTAGCGGGTTTAGGGAATGAGCAGTTCTTC. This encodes CASSLGRGLAGLGNEQFF.

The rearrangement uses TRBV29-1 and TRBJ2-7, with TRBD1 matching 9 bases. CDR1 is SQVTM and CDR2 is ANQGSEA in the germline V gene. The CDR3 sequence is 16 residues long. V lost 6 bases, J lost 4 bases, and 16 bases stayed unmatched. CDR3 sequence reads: CSVTRAGDRGFYEQYF. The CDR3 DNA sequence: TGCAGCGTAACCCGCGCGGGAGACAGGGGGTTTTACGAGCAGTACTTC.

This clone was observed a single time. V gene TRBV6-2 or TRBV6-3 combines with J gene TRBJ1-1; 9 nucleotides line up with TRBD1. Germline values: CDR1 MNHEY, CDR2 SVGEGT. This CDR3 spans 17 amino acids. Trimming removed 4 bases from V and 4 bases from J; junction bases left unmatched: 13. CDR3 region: CASSLNPGQGLGTEAFF. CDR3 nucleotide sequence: TGTGCCAGCAGTTTGAACCCGGGACAGGGTCTCGGCACTGAAGCTTTCTTT.

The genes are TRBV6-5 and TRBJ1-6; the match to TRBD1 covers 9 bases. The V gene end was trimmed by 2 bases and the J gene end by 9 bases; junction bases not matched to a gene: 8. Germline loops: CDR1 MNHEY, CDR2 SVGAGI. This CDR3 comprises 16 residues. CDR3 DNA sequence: TGTGCCAGCAGTTACATGAGGGGACAGGGCATTTCACCCCTCCACTTT. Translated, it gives CASSYMRGQGISPLHF.

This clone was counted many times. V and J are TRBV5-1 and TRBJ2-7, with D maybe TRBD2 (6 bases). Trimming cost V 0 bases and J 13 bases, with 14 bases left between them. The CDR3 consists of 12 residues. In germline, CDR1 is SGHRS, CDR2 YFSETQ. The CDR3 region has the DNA TGCGCCAGCAGCTTGGGCGGGGCCCAGATATACTTC. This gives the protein CASSLGGAQIYF.

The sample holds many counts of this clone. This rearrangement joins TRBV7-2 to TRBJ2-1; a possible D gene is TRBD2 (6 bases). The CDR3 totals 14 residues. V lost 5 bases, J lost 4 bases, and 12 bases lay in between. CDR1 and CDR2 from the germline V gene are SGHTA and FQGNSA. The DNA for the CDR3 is TGTGCCAGCAGCACAAGCGGGCCTTACAATGAGCAGTTCTTC. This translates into CASSTSGPYNEQFF.

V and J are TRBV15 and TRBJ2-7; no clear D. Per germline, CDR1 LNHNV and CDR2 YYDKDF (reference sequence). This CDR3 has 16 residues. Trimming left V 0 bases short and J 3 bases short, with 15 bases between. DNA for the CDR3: TGTGCCACCAGCAGAGATTTTAGTAGTTCTGGCTACGAGCAGTACTTC. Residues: CATSRDFSSSGYEQYF. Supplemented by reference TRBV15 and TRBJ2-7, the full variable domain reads DAMVIQNPRYQVTQFGKPVTLSCSQTLNHNVMYWYQQKSSQAPKLLFHYYDKDFNNEADTPDNFQSRRPNTSFCFLDIRSPGLGDTAMYLCATSRDFSSSGYEQYFGPGTRLTVT.

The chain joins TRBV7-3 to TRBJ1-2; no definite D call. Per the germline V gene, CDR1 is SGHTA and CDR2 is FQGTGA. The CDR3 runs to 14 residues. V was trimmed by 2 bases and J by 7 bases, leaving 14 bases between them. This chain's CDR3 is CASSLGPGRLGYTF. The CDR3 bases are TGTGCCAGCAGCTTAGGTCCGGGGAGGCTTGGCTACACCTTC.

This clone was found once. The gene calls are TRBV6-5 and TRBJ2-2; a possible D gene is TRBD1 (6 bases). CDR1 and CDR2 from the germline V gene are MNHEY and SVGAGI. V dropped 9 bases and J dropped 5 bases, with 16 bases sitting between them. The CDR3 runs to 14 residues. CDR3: CASRRDTRTGELFF. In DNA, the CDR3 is TGTGCCAGTCGTCGGGACACAAGAACCGGGGAGCTGTTTTTT.

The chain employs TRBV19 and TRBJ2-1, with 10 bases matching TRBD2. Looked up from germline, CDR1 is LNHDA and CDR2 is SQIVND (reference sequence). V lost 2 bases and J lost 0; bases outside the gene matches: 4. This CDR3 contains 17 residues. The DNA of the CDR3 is TGTGCCAGTAGTATAACTAGCGGGACCTACTCCTACAATGAGCAGTTCTTC. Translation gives CASSITSGTYSYNEQFF.

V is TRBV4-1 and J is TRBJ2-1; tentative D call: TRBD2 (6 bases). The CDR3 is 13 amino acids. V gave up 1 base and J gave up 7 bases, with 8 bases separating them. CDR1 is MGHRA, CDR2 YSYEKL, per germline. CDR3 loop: CASSQGRGNEQFF. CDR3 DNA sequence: TGCGCCAGCAGCCAAGGACGGGGGAATGAGCAGTTCTTC.

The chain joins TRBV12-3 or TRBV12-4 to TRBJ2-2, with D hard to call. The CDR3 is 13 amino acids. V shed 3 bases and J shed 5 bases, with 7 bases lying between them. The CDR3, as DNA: TGTGCCAGCAGTTTTAGTACGACCGGGGAGCTGTTTTTT. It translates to CASSFSTTGELFF.

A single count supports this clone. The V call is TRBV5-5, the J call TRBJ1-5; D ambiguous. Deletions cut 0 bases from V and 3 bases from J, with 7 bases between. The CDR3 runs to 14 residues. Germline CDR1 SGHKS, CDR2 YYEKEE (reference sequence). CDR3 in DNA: TGTGCCAGCAGCTTGGAGGCGGTCAATCAGCCCCAGCATTTT. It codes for CASSLEAVNQPQHF.

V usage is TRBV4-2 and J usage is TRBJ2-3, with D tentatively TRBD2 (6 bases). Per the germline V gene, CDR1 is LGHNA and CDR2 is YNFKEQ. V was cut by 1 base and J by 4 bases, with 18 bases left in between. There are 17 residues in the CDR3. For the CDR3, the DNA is TGTGCCAGCAGCCAAGGTCCCCCGGGAGCCGGCGCAGATACGCAGTATTTT. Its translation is CASSQGPPGAGADTQYF.

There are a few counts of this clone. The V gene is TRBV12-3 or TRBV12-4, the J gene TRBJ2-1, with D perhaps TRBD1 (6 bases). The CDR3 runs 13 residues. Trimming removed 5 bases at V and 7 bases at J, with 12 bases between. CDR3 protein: CASSRGFENEQFF. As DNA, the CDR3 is TGTGCCAGCAGTAGGGGGTTTGAAAATGAGCAGTTCTTC.

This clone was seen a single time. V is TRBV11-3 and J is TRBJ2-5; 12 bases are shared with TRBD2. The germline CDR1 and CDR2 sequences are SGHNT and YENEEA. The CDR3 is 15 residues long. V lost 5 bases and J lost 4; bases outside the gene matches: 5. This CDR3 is CASSPGLAGRETQYF. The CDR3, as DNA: TGTGCCAGCAGCCCCGGACTAGCGGGACGAGAGACCCAGTACTTC.

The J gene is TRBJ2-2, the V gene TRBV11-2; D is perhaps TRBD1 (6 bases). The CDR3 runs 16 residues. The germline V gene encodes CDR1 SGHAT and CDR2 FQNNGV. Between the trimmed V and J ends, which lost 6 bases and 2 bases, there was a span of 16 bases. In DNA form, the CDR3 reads TGTGCCAGCAGGCGGAAACCGGGACAAAACACCGGGGAGCTGTTTTTT. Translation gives CASRRKPGQNTGELFF.

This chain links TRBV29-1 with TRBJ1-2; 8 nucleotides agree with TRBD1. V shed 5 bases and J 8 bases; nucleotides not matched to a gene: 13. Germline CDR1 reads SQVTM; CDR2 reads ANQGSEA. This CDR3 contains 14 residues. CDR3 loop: CSVWGSRGREGYTF. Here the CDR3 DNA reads TGCAGCGTTTGGGGGTCCAGGGGGCGCGAAGGCTACACCTTC.

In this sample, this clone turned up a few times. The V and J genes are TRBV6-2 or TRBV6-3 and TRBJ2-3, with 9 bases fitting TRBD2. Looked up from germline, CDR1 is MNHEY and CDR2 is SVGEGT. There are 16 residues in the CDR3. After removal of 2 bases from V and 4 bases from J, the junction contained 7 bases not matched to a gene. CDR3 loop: CASSYHRGRGADTQYF. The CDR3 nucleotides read TGTGCCAGCAGTTACCATCGCGGGAGGGGGGCAGATACGCAGTATTTT.

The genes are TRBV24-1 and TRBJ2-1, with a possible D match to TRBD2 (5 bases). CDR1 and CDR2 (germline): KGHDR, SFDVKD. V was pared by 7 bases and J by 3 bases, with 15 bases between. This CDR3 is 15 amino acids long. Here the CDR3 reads CATRAGEGNYNEQFF. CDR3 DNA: TGTGCCACCAGGGCGGGTGAAGGGAACTACAATGAGCAGTTCTTC.

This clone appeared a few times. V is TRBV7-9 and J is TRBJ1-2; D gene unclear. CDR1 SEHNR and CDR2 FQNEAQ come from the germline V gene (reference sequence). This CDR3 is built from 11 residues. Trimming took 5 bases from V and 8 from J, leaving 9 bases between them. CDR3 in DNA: TGTGCCAGCAGCCACGGTTGGGGCTACACCTTC. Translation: CASSHGWGYTF. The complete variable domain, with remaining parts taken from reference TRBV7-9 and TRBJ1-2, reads DTGVSQNPRHKITKRGQNVTFRCDPISEHNRLYWYRQTLGQGPEFLTYFQNEAQLEKSRLLSDRFSAERPKGSFSTLEIQRTEQGDSAMYLCASSHGWGYTFGSGTRLTVV.

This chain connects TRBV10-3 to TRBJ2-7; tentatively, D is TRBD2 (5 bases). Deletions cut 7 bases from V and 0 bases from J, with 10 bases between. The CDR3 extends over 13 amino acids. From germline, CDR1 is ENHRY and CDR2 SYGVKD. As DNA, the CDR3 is TGTGCCATCAAGGAGGCAAGCTCCTACGAGCAGTACTTC. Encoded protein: CAIKEASSYEQYF.

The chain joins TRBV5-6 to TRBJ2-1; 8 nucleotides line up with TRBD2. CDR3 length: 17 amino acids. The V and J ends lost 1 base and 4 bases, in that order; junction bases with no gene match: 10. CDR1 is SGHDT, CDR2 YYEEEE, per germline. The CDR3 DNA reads TGTGCCAGCAGCTTGTACGGGAGGGCGGCGGGGTACAATGAGCAGTTCTTC. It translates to CASSLYGRAAGYNEQFF.

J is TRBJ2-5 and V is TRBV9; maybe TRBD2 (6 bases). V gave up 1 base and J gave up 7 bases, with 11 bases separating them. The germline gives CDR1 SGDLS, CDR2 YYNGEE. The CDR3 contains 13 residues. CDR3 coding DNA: TGTGCCAGCAGCGTAACGGGAGACGCGACCCAGTACTTC. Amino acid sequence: CASSVTGDATQYF. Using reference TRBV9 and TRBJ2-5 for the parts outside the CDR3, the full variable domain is DSGVTQTPKHLITATGQRVTLRCSPRSGDLSVYWYQQSLDQGLQFLIQYYNGEERAKGNILERFSAQQFPDLHSELNLSSLELGDSALYFCASSVTGDATQYFGPGTRLLVL.

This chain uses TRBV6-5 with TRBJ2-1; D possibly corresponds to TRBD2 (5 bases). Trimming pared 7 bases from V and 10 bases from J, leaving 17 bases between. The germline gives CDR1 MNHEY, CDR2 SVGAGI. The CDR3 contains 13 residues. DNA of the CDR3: TGTGCCAGCATGGCGGGCGAGTTGGGGGAGCAGTTCTTC. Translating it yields CASMAGELGEQFF.

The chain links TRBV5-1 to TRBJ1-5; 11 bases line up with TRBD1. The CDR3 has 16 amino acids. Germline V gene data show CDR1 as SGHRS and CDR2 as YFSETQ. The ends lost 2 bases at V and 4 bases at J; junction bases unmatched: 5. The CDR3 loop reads CASSLEGQGGNQPQHF. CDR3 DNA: TGCGCCAGCAGCTTAGAGGGACAGGGGGGAAATCAGCCCCAGCATTTT.

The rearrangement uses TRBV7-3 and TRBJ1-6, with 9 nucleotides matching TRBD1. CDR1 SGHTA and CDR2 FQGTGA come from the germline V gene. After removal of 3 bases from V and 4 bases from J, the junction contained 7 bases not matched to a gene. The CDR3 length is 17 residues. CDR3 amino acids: CASSLMGQGTYNSPLHF. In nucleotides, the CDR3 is TGTGCCAGCAGCTTGATGGGACAGGGCACTTATAATTCACCCCTCCACTTT.

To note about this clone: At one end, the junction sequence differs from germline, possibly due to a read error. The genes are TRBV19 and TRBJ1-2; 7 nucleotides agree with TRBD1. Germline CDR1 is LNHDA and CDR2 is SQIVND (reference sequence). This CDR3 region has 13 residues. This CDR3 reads CASSAQGTPIPVF. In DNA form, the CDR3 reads TGTGCCAGTAGTGCACAGGGGACGCCTATCCCCGTCTTC.

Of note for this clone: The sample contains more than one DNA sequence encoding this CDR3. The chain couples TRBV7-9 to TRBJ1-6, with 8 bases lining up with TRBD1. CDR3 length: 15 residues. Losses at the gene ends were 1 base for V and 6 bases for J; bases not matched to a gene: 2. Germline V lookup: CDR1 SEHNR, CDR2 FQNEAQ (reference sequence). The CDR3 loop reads CASSLGDRGNSPLHF. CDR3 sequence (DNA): TGTGCCAGCAGCTTAGGAGACAGGGGTAATTCACCCCTCCACTTT.

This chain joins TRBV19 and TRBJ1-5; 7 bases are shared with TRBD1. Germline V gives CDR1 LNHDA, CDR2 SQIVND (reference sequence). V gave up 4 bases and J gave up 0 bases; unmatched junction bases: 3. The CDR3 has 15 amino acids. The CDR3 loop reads CASSKGTVSNQPQHF. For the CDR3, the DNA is TGTGCCAGTAGTAAAGGGACAGTTAGCAATCAGCCCCAGCATTTT.